This TCR beta chain is from a study of T cells in Graves' hyperthyroidism and ophthalmopathy. In the study overall: Before any treatment, at initial diagnosis, peripheral blood was collected. Points from the study as a whole: Most clonotypes that expanded in the thyroid above 0.001 also showed up in blood.

This clonotype was detected a few times. Its cognate antigen is unknown. The source material, RNA transcripts, was used to amplify TCR beta CDR3 regions. RT-PCR in the first round (using the HTBI primer set) targeted the TCR CDR3. TCRdb redid the calling of the multiplex PCR reads with MiXCR, one entry per CDR3 protein. The sample includes 350,000 to 450,000 distinct CDR3 sequences, roughly 17% of them seen just once. The study enrolled patients aged 18 to 65 with newly diagnosed hyperthyroidism of under 2 months' duration. The TCR comes from a woman in her 30s with Graves' hyperthyroidism that later progressed to Graves' ophthalmopathy. The source material was blood.

The CDR3 here is CATSRAVRGTEAFF. CDR3 DNA: TGTGCCACCAGCAGAGCTGTTCGAGGCACTGAAGCTTTCTTT. The chain couples TRBV15 to TRBJ1-1; no definite D call. This CDR3 contains 14 residues. Germline V CDR1 and CDR2: LNHNV, YYDKDF (reference sequence). The V gene lost 1 base and the J gene lost 4 bases, with 10 bases spanning the gap.